This T cell receptor (beta chain) emerged from a study of blood T cell repertoires in COVID-19. As for the study in general: Acute and convalescent COVID-19 samples came from the United States, Italy and Spain. The cDNA or gDNA used as material had been derived from T cells, B-cell-depleted T cells, or PBMCs.

The CDR3 contains 17 residues. Germline V gene sequence: CDR1 SQVTM, CDR2 ANQGSEA. The trim removed 6 bases at V and 0 bases at J, leaving 15 bases unmatched. In the authors' methods: Reference gene primer amplification gave estimated nucleated cell counts. Produced via immunoSEQ multiplex PCR; TCRdb's table is partial and in-frame only. The D gene and trimming were derived from the DNA, and the V and J assignments and clone size from that table. The data hold a few hundred thousand clones, with 84% observed a single time. This TCR was recovered from a man between 35 and 55 years old who had recovered from COVID-19. The J gene is TRBJ2-3, the V gene TRBV29-1; TRBD1 matches at 7 bases. Material for sequencing was peripheral blood. DNA of the CDR3: TGCAGCGTCCACCGTAGAACAGGGGTCGTTAGCACAGATACGCAGTATTTT. Protein sequence: CSVHRRTGVVSTDTQYF.